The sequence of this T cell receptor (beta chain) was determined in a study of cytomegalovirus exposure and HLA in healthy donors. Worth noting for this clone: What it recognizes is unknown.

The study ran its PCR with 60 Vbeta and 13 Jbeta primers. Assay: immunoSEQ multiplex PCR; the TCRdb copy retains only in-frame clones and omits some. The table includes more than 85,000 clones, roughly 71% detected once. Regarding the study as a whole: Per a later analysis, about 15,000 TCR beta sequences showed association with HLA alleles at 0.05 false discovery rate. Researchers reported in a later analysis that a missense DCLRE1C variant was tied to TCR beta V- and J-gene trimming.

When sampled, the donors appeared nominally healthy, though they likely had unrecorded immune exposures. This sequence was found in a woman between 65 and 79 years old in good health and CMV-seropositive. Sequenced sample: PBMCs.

CDR3 residues: CASSSRTTGNNQPQHF. The CDR3 region has the DNA TGTGCCAGCAGTTCCCGAACGACAGGGAACAATCAGCCCCAGCATTTT. This chain connects TRBV6-5 to TRBJ1-5, with 7 bases that match TRBD1. The trim removed 4 bases at V and 3 bases at J, leaving 9 bases unmatched. CDR1 and CDR2 from the germline V gene are MNHEY and SVGAGI. The CDR3 runs 16 residues.